The 7 T cell receptor beta chains below were found in one sample sequenced in a study of blood T cell repertoires in COVID-19. This table comes from immunoSEQ multiplex PCR, and its TCRdb copy is limited to in-frame clones, with some not included. The sample comprises about 350,000 clones, approximately 89% of which are singletons, and 3% to 4.5% rests with the top ten. The source material was peripheral blood. The origin of the receptors is a woman in her sixties with COVID-19, enrolled during active disease.

The rearrangement links TRBV9 to TRBJ2-2; 13 nucleotides agree with TRBD2. The germline V gene encodes CDR1 SGDLS and CDR2 YYNGEE. This CDR3 comprises 16 residues. J was trimmed by 2 bases and V by 4 bases; bases with no gene match: 2. In DNA, the CDR3 is TGTGCCAGCAGCTCGGGACTAGCGGGAAACACCGGGGAGCTGTTTTTT. Translation: CASSSGLAGNTGELFF.

The rearrangement links TRBV5-1 to TRBJ2-2, with 9 bases that match TRBD1. This CDR3 comprises 16 residues. The germline V gene has CDR1 SGHRS and CDR2 YFSETQ. Unmatched junction bases numbered 4, after V lost 3 bases and J lost 1 base. The CDR3 DNA reads TGCGCCAGCAGCTCACAGGGGGCCCAGAACACCGGGGAGCTGTTTTTT. Translation gives CASSSQGAQNTGELFF.

The J gene is TRBJ1-2, the V gene TRBV6-5; 9 bases fit TRBD1. The CDR3 loop spans 15 amino acids. V lost 2 bases to trimming and J lost 5 bases; unmatched junction nucleotides: 6. Germline values: CDR1 MNHEY, CDR2 SVGAGI. The CDR3 coding sequence is TGTGCCAGCAGTTACCGGGACAGGGCCCTATATGGCTACACCTTC. The encoded protein is CASSYRDRALYGYTF.

This chain joins TRBV19 and TRBJ1-6; tentatively, D is TRBD1 (5 bases). Germline V CDR1 and CDR2: LNHDA, SQIVND (reference sequence). The CDR3 is made up of 12 amino acids. The germline V and J ends were trimmed by 6 bases and 9 bases, with 9 bases remaining between them. CDR3 sequence reads: CASRDNLSPLHF. CDR3 nucleotide sequence: TGTGCCAGTAGGGACAACCTTTCACCCCTCCACTTT.

The CDR3 region has the DNA TGTGCCAGCAGCTTAGCGCAGGGGTCGGAAAAACTGTTTTTT. This codes for CASSLAQGSEKLFF. J is TRBJ1-4 and V is TRBV7-9; TRBD1 is a possible D gene (6 bases). This CDR3 is built from 14 residues. Germline V gene sequence: CDR1 SEHNR, CDR2 FQNEAQ (reference sequence). V gave up 0 bases and J gave up 8 bases, with 10 bases separating them.

In DNA form, the CDR3 reads TGCGCCAGTATCCAGGGGCACGGGATGAACACTGAAGCTTTCTTT. It translates to CASIQGHGMNTEAFF. The chain combines TRBV4-1 with TRBJ1-1; D might be TRBD1 (6 bases). The length of the CDR3 is 15 residues. Germline loops: CDR1 MGHRA, CDR2 YSYEKL. V shed 9 bases and J shed 0 bases, with 17 bases lying between them.

The CDR3 DNA sequence: TGCGCCAGCAGCATTGGGCTAGCGGCGGCCACAGATACGCAGTATTTT. This sequence encodes CASSIGLAAATDTQYF. V usage is TRBV5-1 and J usage is TRBJ2-3; 7 bases are shared with TRBD2. The germline V gene has CDR1 SGHRS and CDR2 YFSETQ. The CDR3 covers 16 residues. J lost 2 bases, V lost 4 bases, and 10 bases had no gene match.